These 12 T cell receptor beta chains came from one sample sequenced in a study of T cells in localized non-small cell lung cancer (dated by TCRdb to 2019 to 2021). Libraries were prepared through the immunoSEQ multiplex PCR assay. Not all clones reach the TCRdb copy of this immuneACCESS table, which keeps in-frame sequences only. Checked studies attribute under half of the gap to unresolved V genes and leave the rest unexplained. The sample table holds more than 30,000 clones, of which approximately 88% were seen once. Roughly 4% of the sample is in the top ten clones. Here the sequenced sample was peripheral blood mononuclear cells, taken before any cancer treatment. These receptors came from a woman aged 40-69 years with stage III lung adenocarcinoma.

The chain employs TRBV5-1 and TRBJ1-1; 7 positions agree with TRBD1. The germline CDR1 and CDR2 sequences are SGHRS and YFSETQ. The CDR3 loop spans 14 amino acids. J gave up 4 bases and V 4 bases, and 7 bases lay outside the gene matches. The CDR3 protein is CASSHGDRTTEAFF. The DNA of the CDR3 is TGCGCCAGCAGCCACGGGGACAGAACCACTGAAGCTTTCTTT.

CDR3 bases: TGCGCCAGCAGCTCCCCGCCGGGACAGCACTCTGGGGCCAACGTCCTGACTTTC. Translation gives CASSSPPGQHSGANVLTF. The rearrangement uses TRBV5-1 and TRBJ2-6; TRBD1 agrees at 7 bases. This CDR3 is 18 amino acids long. Losses at the gene ends were 3 bases for V and 0 bases for J; bases not matched to a gene: 9. The V gene's germline CDR1 is SGHRS and CDR2 YFSETQ. Using reference TRBV5-1 and TRBJ2-6 for the parts outside the CDR3, the full variable domain is KAGVTQTPRYLIKTRGQQVTLSCSPISGHRSVSWYQQTPGQGLQFLFEYFSETQRNKGNFPGRFSGRQFSNSRSEMNVSTLELGDSALYLCASSSPPGQHSGANVLTFGAGSRLTVL.

To note about this clone: The sample has other DNA sequences that encode this CDR3 too. The chain uses TRBV20-1 and TRBJ2-1; no clear D gene. V lost 3 bases, J lost 4 bases, and 1 base lay in between. The CDR3 has 10 amino acids. CDR1 and CDR2 from the germline V gene are DFQATT and SNEGSKA (reference sequence). CDR3 residues: CSASYNEQFF. The CDR3 bases are TGCAGTGCTAGTTACAATGAGCAGTTCTTC.

V gene TRBV5-1 combines with J gene TRBJ2-1, with D perhaps TRBD1 (6 bases). The CDR3 spans 16 residues. The V gene's germline CDR1 is SGHRS and CDR2 YFSETQ. Trimming took 3 bases from V and 3 from J, leaving 16 bases between them. The CDR3 sequence is CASSSTGTADYNEQFF. DNA for the CDR3: TGCGCCAGCAGCTCCACAGGGACGGCGGACTACAATGAGCAGTTCTTC.

This clone was detected a few times. J is TRBJ1-1 and V is TRBV6-1, with D hard to call. V was clipped by 2 bases and J by 1 base, with 5 bases between them. The V gene's germline CDR1 is MNHNS and CDR2 SASEGT. The CDR3 length is 13 residues. Here the CDR3 reads CASSERGNTEAFF. The CDR3, as DNA: TGTGCCAGCAGTGAACGGGGGAACACTGAAGCTTTCTTT.

V is TRBV6-1 and J is TRBJ1-1; 8 bases fit TRBD1. Trimming removed 10 bases from V and 5 bases from J; junction bases left unmatched: 9. The CDR3 spans 13 residues. Germline CDR1 and CDR2: MNHNS and SASEGT. CDR3 amino acids: CAMVDRDGTEAFF. The CDR3 DNA reads as TGTGCCATGGTGGACAGGGATGGGACTGAAGCTTTCTTT.

V and J are TRBV9 and TRBJ2-1, with 7 bases matching TRBD2. V shed 7 bases and J 5 bases; nucleotides not matched to a gene: 9. Per the germline V gene, CDR1 is SGDLS and CDR2 is YYNGEE. The CDR3 has 14 amino acids. CDR3 residues: CASGWGGSNNEQFF. CDR3 in DNA: TGTGCCAGCGGGTGGGGCGGGAGTAACAATGAGCAGTTCTTC.

The rearrangement uses TRBV30 and TRBJ1-1; D is ambiguous. In germline, CDR1 is GTSNPN, CDR2 SVGIG (reference sequence). The V end lost 5 bases, the J end lost 0 bases, and 13 bases lay between the germline ends. This CDR3 has 14 residues. The CDR3 DNA sequence: TGTGCCTGGGTAATCCGGGGAGTGAACACTGAAGCTTTCTTT. Encoded protein: CAWVIRGVNTEAFF.

This clone was recorded once. The rearrangement uses TRBV19 and TRBJ2-2; TRBD1 or TRBD2 may be the D gene (5 bases each). CDR3 length: 18 residues. V was trimmed by 5 bases and J by 3 bases, leaving 22 bases between them. Germline V CDR1 and CDR2: LNHDA, SQIVND (reference sequence). In DNA form, the CDR3 reads TGTGCCAGTAGTTCCCGATCAGGGCGCGGGCTTCACACCGGGGAGCTGTTTTTT. This gives the protein CASSSRSGRGLHTGELFF.

This clone has only one observation. The chain carries TRBV5-5 and TRBJ1-2, with a tentative D call TRBD1 (5 bases). In germline, CDR1 is SGHKS, CDR2 YYEKEE (reference sequence). Trimming pared 3 bases from V and 8 bases from J, leaving 14 bases between. The CDR3 length is 13 residues. As DNA, the CDR3 is TGTGCCAGCAGCTCCATAAGGAGGGGAGGCTACACCTTC. Translation: CASSSIRRGGYTF.

This clone was counted between two and nine times. The chain couples TRBV7-2 to TRBJ2-7, with D perhaps matching TRBD2 (7 bases). The germline CDR1 and CDR2 sequences are SGHTA and FQGNSA. The V and J ends lost 5 bases and 3 bases respectively, with 17 bases between them. The CDR3 totals 15 residues. The CDR3 sequence is CASSQQGGGVYEQYF. The DNA of the CDR3 is TGTGCCAGCAGCCAACAGGGCGGGGGCGTCTACGAGCAGTACTTC.

This clone was observed a handful of times. The rearrangement links TRBV6-1 to TRBJ2-7, with 8 bases fitting TRBD2. Germline V gene sequence: CDR1 MNHNS, CDR2 SASEGT. The V gene end was trimmed by 2 bases and the J gene end by 0 bases; junction bases not matched to a gene: 3. There are 15 residues in the CDR3. The CDR3 DNA follows: TGTGCCAGCAGTGAACAGGCGGGGGGCTCCTACGAGCAGTACTTC. Its translation: CASSEQAGGSYEQYF.